The rows below give T cell receptor beta chains drawn from one sample of a study of CD8+CD57+ T cells in acquired aplastic anemia. TCRdb called the reads again in MiXCR, with one record for every CDR3 protein. Found here are a few hundred thousand distinct CDR3 sequences, 55% to 65% of them singletons; the top ten hold 6.5% to 10%. Sequencing was done on a sample of sorted CD4+, CD8+, or CD8+CD57+ T cells (not recorded which) from PBMCs. Receptors were obtained from a human donor with severe aplastic anemia or a healthy control (not recorded which). Both conserved end residues are part of each CDR3. A D gene is named only where the DNA matches it firmly. Not all rows give a size; the values are once, few, many and, for expanded clones, a class.

J,length,V,size,D,CDR3,DNA
TRBJ2-5,15,TRBV7-2,many,-,CASSYQSATAETQYF,TGTGCCAGCAGCTACCAGAGCGCCACAGCAGAGACCCAGTACTTC
TRBJ1-3,12,TRBV4-2,many,-,CASSRAGNTIYF,TGTGCCAGCAGCCGGGCTGGAAACACCATATATTTT
TRBJ1-6,16,TRBV7-3,-,-,CASSLEPGRGISPLHF,TGTGCCAGCAGCTTAGAGCCGGGCAGGGGTATTTCACCCCTCCACTTT
TRBJ2-1,14,TRBV7-2,-,-,CASSLDRGSEVQFF,TGTGCCAGCAGCTTAGATCGCGGTAGTGAGGTGCAGTTCTTC
TRBJ1-6,15,TRBV2,few,TRBD1,CASSEGTGGRSPLHF,TGTGCCAGCAGTGAGGGGACAGGGGGTAGGTCACCCCTCCACTTT
TRBJ1-1,13,TRBV7-8,once,-,CASSSDDRLTTFF,TGTGCCAGCAGCTCAGATGATAGATTGACGACTTTCTTT
TRBJ1-4,12,TRBV2,-,TRBD1,CAVWGTVEKLFF,TGTGCAGTCTGGGGGACAGTGGAAAAACTGTTTTTT
TRBJ1-2,12,TRBV19,many,-,CASRRGDYGYTF,TGTGCCAGTAGGCGGGGGGACTATGGCTACACCTTC
TRBJ2-7,15,TRBV9,-,-,CASKEGTGYFYEQYF,TGTGCCAGCAAAGAAGGTACAGGGTATTTCTACGAGCAGTACTTC
TRBJ2-7,13,TRBV7-9,many,-,CANSVTGAGEQYF,TGTGCCAACAGCGTTACTGGAGCTGGCGAGCAGTACTTC
TRBJ2-1,14,TRBV2,-,-,CASSPAGETYEQFF,TGTGCCAGCAGCCCCGCAGGGGAAACATATGAGCAGTTCTTC
TRBJ2-1,14,TRBV25-1,-,TRBD2,CASSFLAGDTEQFF,TGTGCCAGCAGTTTCCTAGCGGGAGATACTGAGCAGTTCTTC
TRBJ1-5,13,TRBV19,-,-,CASATGSPQPQHF,TGTGCCAGTGCCACGGGGTCTCCTCAGCCCCAGCATTTT
TRBJ1-6,15,TRBV9,few,-,CASSVGPGGNSPLHF,TGTGCCAGCAGCGTAGGCCCGGGGGGGAATTCACCCCTCCACTTT
TRBJ1-1,14,TRBV12-3/TRBV12-4,-,-,CASSLAVPGTEAFF,TGTGCCAGCAGTTTAGCCGTGCCGGGCACTGAAGCTTTCTTT
TRBJ2-5,11,TRBV20-1,-,-,CSAQGIETQYF,TGCAGTGCTCAGGGGATTGAGACCCAGTACTTC
TRBJ1-1,18,TRBV7-2,-,TRBD1,CASSSLTGTGGLGTEAFF,TGTGCCAGCAGCTCCCTCACCGGGACAGGGGGCTTGGGCACTGAAGCTTTCTTT
TRBJ1-6,14,TRBV7-9,few,-,CASSSPRPGSPLHF,TGTGCCAGCAGCTCCCCGAGACCGGGTTCACCCCTCCACTTT